This T cell receptor beta chain came from a study of T cell repertoires in cytomegalovirus infection. About the study: It was the public TCR beta signatures that indicated both CMV infection and matching HLA type.

One entry per CDR3 protein, called by TCRdb with MiXCR from the reads. The sample has roughly 150,000 distinct CDR3 sequences; approximately 17% are singletons. This clonotype came up a few times. Its specificity is unknown. Overall study findings and caveats: People with CMV and the relevant HLA were identified by cumulative public TCR beta family frequency. Ex vivo, HLA-C-restricted CMV-specific TCR beta clonotypes prevailed over the rest of the response.

V shed 7 bases and J 6 bases; nucleotides not matched to a gene: 0. Germline CDR1 reads MDHEN; CDR2 reads SYDVKM. The length of the CDR3 is 11 residues. The material sequenced was CD8+ T cells from PBMCs. This chain joins TRBV28 and TRBJ2-1, with 7 bases aligning to TRBD2. The sequence came from a human donor in good health (CMV status not recorded). Some clones in this sample may be carry-over from other donors' samples. The CDR3 nucleotides are TGTGCCAGCACGGGAGGCAATGAGCAGTTCTTC. This codes for CASTGGNEQFF.